The T cell receptor beta chain under discussion was sequenced for a study of cytomegalovirus exposure and HLA in healthy donors. Of note for this clone: Its antigen is undetermined. The junction differs from germline at one of its ends, possibly a read error.

Germline loops: CDR1 MGHDK, CDR2 SYGVNS. CDR3 length equals 11 residues. Donors in the study were healthy people who gave bone marrow. At sampling all donors were nominally healthy, likely with unrecorded immune exposures. Findings and limits, study-wide: A missense DCLRE1C variant was associated with V- and J-gene trimming of TCR beta chains in a later analysis, and an independent cohort replicated the association.

The PCR employed 60 Vbeta primers together with 13 Jbeta primers. Assay used: immunoSEQ multiplex PCR; TCRdb lists only in-frame clones, some missing. The sample carries some 160,000 clones, 80% to 90% recorded once. The source of this sequence is a man aged 18 to 29 in good health and CMV-seronegative. The J gene is TRBJ1-2, the V gene TRBV25-1; 10 nucleotides line up with TRBD1. Input material: PBMCs. The DNA for the CDR3 is TGTGCCAGCGGAGGACAGGGGGGTTTCGCCTTC. It yields the protein CASGGQGGFAF.